This T cell receptor beta chain came from a study of blood T cells in healthy people across ages. The overall study: When template switching was applied, about one barcoded beta molecule was captured per two T cells. Broader study findings: Roughly linearly, TCR beta diversity per million T cells fell as age increased.

Isolation of PBMCs gave at least 7 million cells per sample. On this clonotype itself: The target antigen is unknown.

A second PCR, run for roughly 7 to 12 cycles, used a sample-barcoded 5' primer plus a J-beta primer mix. Template switching added a 12-random-nucleotide identifier to every cDNA molecule. TCRdb called the 5' RACE reads again in MiXCR, with one record for every CDR3 protein. The table has 450,000 to 650,000 distinct CDR3 sequences, more than 20% seen once. This sample was shared with a second study, whose subject was T cells of mothers and their children.

The specimen was blood. This receptor was obtained from a boy aged 10-17 years in good health.

This chain's CDR3 is CASSQSRDSFYEQYF. Here the CDR3 DNA reads TGCGCCAGCAGCCAGAGCCGGGACAGCTTCTACGAGCAGTACTTC. V and J are TRBV4-3 and TRBJ2-7; 7 nucleotides agree with TRBD1. The CDR3 runs 15 residues. Trimming at V came to 3 bases and at J to 3 bases, leaving 8 bases not matched to a gene. CDR1 LGHNA and CDR2 YSLEER come from the germline V gene.